This T cell receptor beta chain originates from a study of control samples from healthy donors and cancer patients. Method: immunoSEQ multiplex PCR; TCRdb's copy keeps in-frame clones and lacks some. The table includes 120,000 to 150,000 clones, less than 90% detected once. Trimming left V 2 bases short and J 0 bases short, with 10 bases between. CDR3 size: 16 residues. Germline V gene sequence: CDR1 SEHNR, CDR2 FQNEAQ (reference sequence). This chain connects TRBV7-9 to TRBJ2-2; D tentatively reads TRBD1 or TRBD2 (5 bases each). The clonotype originates from a woman in her 30s in good health. Material: blood. CDR3 region: CASSLTRDPNTGELFF. The CDR3, as DNA: TGTGCCAGCAGCTTAACCCGGGACCCGAACACCGGGGAGCTGTTTTTT.